A single sample is the source of the 20 T cell receptor beta chains below, sequenced in a study of blood T cells in healthy people across ages. Primed by a sample-barcoded 5' primer and a J-beta primer mix, a second PCR proceeded for roughly 7 to 11 cycles. TCRdb re-derived calls from the 5' RACE reads in MiXCR, one entry per CDR3 protein. The sample contains approximately 820,000 distinct CDR3 sequences, around 45% of which appear only once. Sequencing input: blood. These receptors came from a man between 60 and 75 years old in good health.

The sample holds a few counts of this clonotype. This rearrangement joins TRBV28 to TRBJ1-2; D might be TRBD1 (6 bases). The CDR3 sequence is 14 residues long. From germline, CDR1 is MDHEN and CDR2 SYDVKM. V lost 5 bases, J lost 8 bases, and 18 bases lay in between. CDR3 nucleotides: TGTGCCAGCAGTACTCCTGGACAGCCAAAAGGCTACACCTTC. Amino acid sequence: CASSTPGQPKGYTF.

This clonotype was seen a handful of times. The chain is built from TRBV7-6 and TRBJ1-5; no reliable D call. The CDR3 length is 16 residues. Trimming took 1 base from V and 5 from J, leaving 15 bases between them. CDR1 and CDR2 (germline): SGHVS, FNYEAQ. CDR3 in amino acids: CASSLVAGPIYQPQHF. Here the CDR3 DNA reads TGTGCCAGCAGCTTAGTGGCGGGCCCAATATATCAGCCCCAGCATTTT. The full variable domain, in which reference TRBV7-6 and TRBJ1-5 provide the parts outside the CDR3, is GAGVSQSPRYKVTKRGQDVALRCDPISGHVSLYWYRQALGQGPEFLTYFNYEAQQDKSGLPNDRFSAERPEGSISTLTIQRTEQRDSAMYRCASSLVAGPIYQPQHFGDGTRLSIL.

This clonotype has at least ten counts. This chain connects TRBV7-8 to TRBJ2-1; D remains ambiguous. V lost 5 bases to trimming and J lost 4 bases, with 12 bases between them. The CDR3 length is 14 residues. Looked up from germline, CDR1 is SGHVS and CDR2 is FQNEAQ. The CDR3 DNA reads as TGTGCCAGCAGCCCCTTCGATCAGTACAATGAGCAGTTCTTC. It encodes CASSPFDQYNEQFF.

Only a few counts were recorded for this clonotype. V usage is TRBV20-1 and J usage is TRBJ1-2; TRBD1 is a possible D gene (6 bases). Germline CDR1 and CDR2: DFQATT and SNEGSKA (reference sequence). The CDR3 is 14 amino acids. The V and J ends lost 5 bases and 5 bases respectively, with 18 bases between them. The CDR3, as DNA: TGCAGTGCTCAGGACAGCCGGGATCTTTATGGCTACACCTTC. Protein: CSAQDSRDLYGYTF.

This clonotype was picked up a small number of times. V is TRBV7-9 and J is TRBJ2-3; D gene ambiguous. The CDR3 is 13 residues long. In germline, CDR1 is SEHNR, CDR2 FQNEAQ (reference sequence). Trimming shortened V by 3 bases and J by 4 bases, and 8 bases separated the two germline ends. CDR3 region: CASSLTDSDTQYF. The CDR3 bases are TGTGCCAGCAGCTTGACTGACTCAGATACGCAGTATTTT.

V gene TRBV20-1 combines with J gene TRBJ2-3; 11 positions agree with TRBD2. The CDR3 contains 17 residues. Per the germline V gene, CDR1 is DFQATT and CDR2 is SNEGSKA (reference sequence). With 0 bases clipped from V and 1 base from J, the junction kept 6 bases outside the gene matches. This CDR3 reads CSARDPLTSGGTDTQYF. As DNA, the CDR3 is TGCAGTGCTAGAGACCCTTTGACTAGCGGGGGCACAGATACGCAGTATTTT.

This clonotype was picked up a small number of times. The V and J genes are TRBV25-1 and TRBJ1-4; D not resolved. The CDR3 sequence is 15 residues long. The germline V and J ends were trimmed by 5 bases and 0 bases, with 10 bases remaining between them. CDR1 and CDR2 from the germline V gene are MGHDK and SYGVNS. CDR3 residues: CASSNSGTTNEKLFF. CDR3 DNA: TGTGCCAGCAGTAATTCCGGGACAACTAATGAAAAACTGTTTTTT.

The rearrangement links TRBV20-1 to TRBJ2-5; no reliable D call. This CDR3 comprises 14 residues. The germline CDR1 and CDR2 sequences are DFQATT and SNEGSKA (reference sequence). Trimming left V 2 bases short and J 5 bases short, with 15 bases between. CDR3 sequence reads: CSARIGPEVETQYF. CDR3 coding DNA: TGCAGTGCTAGAATCGGACCTGAAGTGGAGACCCAGTACTTC.

V and J are TRBV10-3 and TRBJ1-2, with 8 nucleotides matching TRBD1. This CDR3 region has 13 residues. Per germline, CDR1 ENHRY and CDR2 SYGVKD. The V and J ends lost 7 bases and 4 bases, in that order; junction bases with no gene match: 5. The CDR3 region is CAIKRTGSYGYTF. The CDR3 nucleotides are TGTGCCATCAAAAGGACAGGGTCCTATGGCTACACCTTC.

CDR3 DNA: TGTGCCAGCAGCAACCCTAGACAGGGGTCCCATCCAAGACAAGAGACCCAGTACTTC. It yields the protein CASSNPRQGSHPRQETQYF. This sequence joins TRBV21-1 and TRBJ2-5; TRBD1, the table's D call, was not compared with the DNA. TRBV21-1 corresponds to a pseudogene. The CDR3 loop spans 19 amino acids.

This chain links TRBV3-1 with TRBJ1-5; D is undetermined. V was trimmed by 1 base and J by 5 bases, leaving 9 bases between them. The CDR3 has 14 residues. Germline V CDR1 and CDR2: LGHDT, YNNKEL (reference sequence). The CDR3 region is CASSQGAGDQPQHF. For the CDR3, the DNA is TGTGCCAGCAGCCAAGGGGCTGGCGATCAGCCCCAGCATTTT.

Here the CDR3 DNA reads TGTGCCAGCAGCTTGGAGGGAATCCCTAACTATGGCTACACCTTC. It translates to CASSLEGIPNYGYTF. This rearrangement joins TRBV7-9 to TRBJ1-2, with D unresolved. CDR1 and CDR2 (germline): SEHNR, FQNEAQ (reference sequence). The CDR3 is made up of 15 amino acids. Trimming took off 3 bases at V and 0 bases at J, with 11 bases between the two ends.

This clonotype was counted a few times. V and J are TRBV24-1 and TRBJ1-1; TRBD1 might be the D (5 bases). Germline CDR1 and CDR2: KGHDR and SFDVKD. This CDR3 contains 13 residues. Trimming left V 7 bases short and J 8 bases short, with 16 bases between. For the CDR3, the DNA is TGTGCCACCAGAAACTCCGGGACGGCGGAAGCTTTCTTT. This codes for CATRNSGTAEAFF.

The chain combines TRBV7-9 with TRBJ1-1; tentatively, D is TRBD1 (6 bases). The V end was cut by 5 bases, the J end by 0 bases, with 13 bases between. The CDR3 runs 15 residues. CDR1 SEHNR and CDR2 FQNEAQ come from the germline V gene (reference sequence). The CDR3 coding sequence is TGTGCCAGCAGCGGGGTCAGGGGCCTGAACACTGAAGCTTTCTTT. It codes for CASSGVRGLNTEAFF. Together with reference TRBV7-9 and TRBJ1-1, the CDR3 gives the full variable domain: DTGVSQNPRHKITKRGQNVTFRCDPISEHNRLYWYRQTLGQGPEFLTYFQNEAQLEKSRLLSDRFSAERPKGSFSTLEIQRTEQGDSAMYLCASSGVRGLNTEAFFGQGTRLTVV.

The chain recombines TRBV4-1 with TRBJ1-4, with D perhaps matching TRBD1 (6 bases). Per germline, CDR1 MGHRA and CDR2 YSYEKL. The CDR3 spans 15 residues. V lost 5 bases, J lost 3 bases, and 13 bases lay in between. This chain's CDR3 is CASSAGDIPNEKLFF. For the CDR3, the DNA is TGCGCCAGCAGCGCGGGGGACATACCTAATGAAAAACTGTTTTTT.

V is TRBV20-1 and J is TRBJ2-3, with 8 nucleotides matching TRBD2. The V gene's germline CDR1 is DFQATT and CDR2 SNEGSKA (reference sequence). The trim removed 5 bases at V and 2 bases at J, leaving 9 bases unmatched. CDR3 length equals 15 residues. The CDR3 region is CSALPLAVYTDTQYF. The CDR3 DNA reads as TGCAGTGCTCTCCCACTAGCGGTGTACACAGATACGCAGTATTTT.

This clonotype came up a few times. The gene calls are TRBV20-1 and TRBJ1-4, with 10 positions matching TRBD1. The CDR3 spans 14 residues. V lost 7 bases to trimming and J lost 0 bases; unmatched junction nucleotides: 2. Germline V gene sequence: CDR1 DFQATT, CDR2 SNEGSKA (reference sequence). CDR3 DNA: TGCAGTGTTGGACAGGGGGCAACTAATGAAAAACTGTTTTTT. Residues: CSVGQGATNEKLFF.

This clonotype was found a few times. The chain joins TRBV5-1 to TRBJ2-5, with D tentatively TRBD1 (5 bases). Germline-derived CDR1 and CDR2 are SGHRS and YFSETQ. V lost 0 bases and J lost 2, with 8 bases in between. CDR3 size: 14 residues. CDR3 coding DNA: TGCGCCAGCAGCTTGGTTGACAGTCAAGAGACCCAGTACTTC. Encoded protein: CASSLVDSQETQYF.

A few counts support this clonotype. The V gene is TRBV11-2, the J gene TRBJ2-2; possible D gene TRBD1, 5 bases. CDR1 and CDR2 (germline): SGHAT, FQNNGV. V was cut by 6 bases and J by 0 bases, with 8 bases left in between. This CDR3 is built from 14 residues. CDR3 DNA: TGTGCCAGCAGTCGACAGTCGAACACCGGGGAGCTGTTTTTT. Translation gives CASSRQSNTGELFF.

This clonotype was seen more than once but under ten times. The genes are TRBV15 and TRBJ2-1, with a weak D call TRBD2 (5 bases). Trimming shortened V by 0 bases and J by 2 bases, and 8 bases separated the two germline ends. From germline, CDR1 is LNHNV and CDR2 YYDKDF (reference sequence). The CDR3 contains 15 residues. For the CDR3, the DNA is TGTGCCACCAGCAGAGACCTAGCAGCCTACAATGAGCAGTTCTTC. This sequence encodes CATSRDLAAYNEQFF.